These 32 T cell receptor beta chains originate from one sample sequenced in a study of T-cell reconstitution after alpha-beta-depleted transplantation in children. Unique molecular identifiers featured in how the TCRbeta library was prepared. TCRdb re-analysed the PCR reads in MiXCR, keeping a single row per CDR3 protein. There are roughly 220,000 distinct CDR3 sequences in the sample; about 8.7% occur only once, and less than 40% lies in the top ten. This specimen consisted of PBMCs, mostly from graft donor cells, obtained 360 days after TCRalphabeta/CD19-depleted stem cell transplant. The receptors originated from a male patient aged 2 to 9 who had a stem cell transplant for acute myeloid leukemia, so the T cells may come from the graft donor.

This clonotype was seen a few times. J is TRBJ1-5 and V is TRBV10-3; D ambiguous. The germline CDR1 and CDR2 sequences are ENHRY and SYGVKD. V was cut by 0 bases and J by 2 bases, with 8 bases left in between. This CDR3 has 15 amino acids. CDR3 sequence: CAISESTRGNQPQHF. The DNA of the CDR3 is TGTGCCATCAGTGAGTCGACGAGGGGCAATCAGCCCCAGCATTTT.

This clonotype was picked up one time. V usage is TRBV20-1 and J usage is TRBJ1-4; tentatively, D is TRBD1 (5 bases). Germline CDR1 reads DFQATT; CDR2 reads SNEGSKA (reference sequence). The CDR3 consists of 13 residues. V gave up 4 bases and J gave up 5 bases, with 11 bases separating them. The CDR3 loop reads CSAKGLANEKLFF. In DNA form, the CDR3 reads TGCAGTGCTAAGGGGCTGGCCAATGAAAAACTGTTTTTT.

This sequence joins TRBV12-3 or TRBV12-4 and TRBJ2-7; 12 nucleotides line up with TRBD2. This CDR3 is 16 amino acids long. V lost 6 bases, J lost 6 bases, and 12 bases stayed unmatched. CDR3 DNA sequence: TGTGCCAGCAGCCGACCCGGACTAGCGGGATACGGCGAGCAGTACTTC. Amino acid sequence: CASSRPGLAGYGEQYF.

The sample holds many counts of this clonotype. The CDR3 here is CASSFKVPTGGFPSSSYNEQFF. The CDR3 coding sequence is TGCGCCAGCAGCTTTAAGGTCCCCACAGGGGGATTTCCTTCCAGCTCCTACAATGAGCAGTTCTTC. This chain joins TRBV5-1 and TRBJ2-1, with 8 nucleotides matching TRBD1. This CDR3 region has 22 residues. CDR1 is SGHRS and CDR2 is YFSETQ in the germline V gene. V trimming: 2 bases; J trimming: 0 bases; junction bases outside the gene matches: 22. The full variable domain, in which reference TRBV5-1 and TRBJ2-1 provide the parts outside the CDR3, is KAGVTQTPRYLIKTRGQQVTLSCSPISGHRSVSWYQQTPGQGLQFLFEYFSETQRNKGNFPGRFSGRQFSNSRSEMNVSTLELGDSALYLCASSFKVPTGGFPSSSYNEQFFGPGTRLTVL.

The chain has TRBV3-1 and TRBJ2-5; no definite D call. The V gene's germline CDR1 is LGHDT and CDR2 YNNKEL (reference sequence). The CDR3 totals 14 residues. The ends were cut back, 1 base at V and 1 base at J, with 7 bases in the middle. The CDR3 DNA reads as TGTGCCAGCAGCCAAGGGCAGCCCCAAGAGACCCAGTACTTC. Translating it yields CASSQGQPQETQYF.

The rearrangement joins TRBV7-3 to TRBJ2-2; a possible D gene is TRBD1 (5 bases). The CDR3 contains 16 residues. Trimming removed 2 bases from V and 0 bases from J, with 10 bases in between. Germline assignment: CDR1 SGHTA and CDR2 FQGTGA. The CDR3, as DNA: TGTGCCAGCAGCTTAGCCCCGACAGCGAACACCGGGGAGCTGTTTTTT. It yields the protein CASSLAPTANTGELFF.

The V and J genes are TRBV6-6 and TRBJ2-7, with a tentative D call TRBD2 (5 bases). The germline V gene encodes CDR1 MNHNY and CDR2 SVGAGI (reference sequence). Trimming cost V 6 bases and J 2 bases, with 11 bases left between them. The CDR3 is 13 amino acids. The CDR3 sequence is CASRRTGTYEQYV. CDR3 in DNA: TGTGCCAGCAGGCGCACGGGGACCTACGAGCAGTACGTC.

This clonotype was seen a few times. V and J are TRBV11-1 and TRBJ2-7; D may be TRBD1 or TRBD2 (5 bases each). Per germline, CDR1 SGHAT and CDR2 FQDESV (reference sequence). Trimming took 1 base from V and 4 from J, leaving 11 bases between them. CDR3 length: 14 residues. The CDR3 DNA follows: TGTGCCAGCAGCTTAGGAGGGGCGCCGTACGAGCAGTACTTC. Its protein product is CASSLGGAPYEQYF.

This clonotype has only a few counts. The genes are TRBV20-1 and TRBJ2-1; D is uncertain. Trimming pared 1 base from V and 0 bases from J, leaving 10 bases between. Looked up from germline, CDR1 is DFQATT and CDR2 is SNEGSKA (reference sequence). The CDR3 extends over 15 amino acids. The CDR3 nucleotides are TGCAGTGCTAGAGGGGCCGAGCGCTCCTACAATGAGCAGTTCTTC. As protein: CSARGAERSYNEQFF.

About this clonotype itself: It is unclear where the CDR3 begins or ends on the DNA, so no DNA is shown, and the CDR3 is as TCRdb lists it. CDR3 region: CASILGISTDTQYF. This chain joins TRBV4-3 and TRBJ2-3. Germline assignment: CDR1 LGHNA and CDR2 YSLEER. The CDR3 has 14 amino acids, counting both end residues.

The chain joins TRBV11-2 to TRBJ2-3; 8 bases match TRBD2. Losses at the gene ends were 5 bases for V and 2 bases for J; bases not matched to a gene: 12. There are 17 residues in the CDR3. Germline lookup yields CDR1 SGHAT and CDR2 FQNNGV. DNA of the CDR3: TGTGCCAGCAGCCTTCGGGGGGGAGCGGGGGCCACAGATACGCAGTATTTT. This sequence encodes CASSLRGGAGATDTQYF.

The rearrangement joins TRBV12-3 or TRBV12-4 to TRBJ2-4; a weak D match, TRBD2 (5 bases). CDR3 size: 16 residues. Trimming pared 5 bases from V and 0 bases from J, leaving 14 bases between. The CDR3 here is CASSSWGALAKNIQYF. CDR3 sequence (DNA): TGTGCCAGCAGTAGCTGGGGAGCCCTAGCCAAAAACATTCAGTACTTC.

The chain employs TRBV6-1 and TRBJ2-5; D remains unclear. The CDR3 length is 10 residues. Germline V gene data show CDR1 as MNHNS and CDR2 as SASEGT. Trimming left V 4 bases short and J 7 bases short, with 4 bases between. Here the CDR3 reads CASSVGTQYF. The DNA for the CDR3 is TGTGCCAGCAGTGTCGGGACCCAGTACTTC.

This clonotype was picked up many times. The V call is TRBV12-3 or TRBV12-4, the J call TRBJ2-7; TRBD2 matches 11 bases. V shed 0 bases and J 5 bases; nucleotides not matched to a gene: 9. There are 17 residues in the CDR3. CDR3 DNA sequence: TGTGCCAGCAGTTTAGCCTTTAGACTAGCGGGAAAGGACGAGCAGTACTTC. Protein: CASSLAFRLAGKDEQYF.

This clonotype was detected many times. CDR3 nucleotides: TGCGCCAGCAGCTCCACAGGCTCATCGATTCAAGAGACCCAGTACTTC. Translation: CASSSTGSSIQETQYF. V and J are TRBV5-1 and TRBJ2-5, with TRBD1 as a possible D gene (5 bases). Germline V lookup: CDR1 SGHRS, CDR2 YFSETQ. V was pared by 3 bases and J by 2 bases, with 17 bases between. The CDR3 length is 16 residues.

This clonotype was counted many times. The chain joins TRBV3-1 to TRBJ2-3, with TRBD2 matching over 10 bases. The germline V gene has CDR1 LGHDT and CDR2 YNNKEL (reference sequence). Trimming at V came to 0 bases and at J to 4 bases, leaving 7 bases not matched to a gene. The CDR3 consists of 17 residues. The DNA for the CDR3 is TGTGCCAGCAGCCAAGATCTACTAGCGGGGCGGTCAGATACGCAGTATTTT. This codes for CASSQDLLAGRSDTQYF.

This clonotype came up many times. V is TRBV20-1 and J is TRBJ2-5, with 10 bases aligning to TRBD2. Losses at the gene ends were 3 bases for V and 9 bases for J; bases not matched to a gene: 7. CDR1 and CDR2 (germline): DFQATT, SNEGSKA (reference sequence). This CDR3 is 13 amino acids long. The CDR3 region is CSARSGREVAQYF. For the CDR3, the DNA is TGCAGTGCTAGGAGCGGGAGGGAGGTTGCCCAGTACTTC.

This clonotype showed up many times. V gene TRBV29-1 combines with J gene TRBJ1-1, with D possibly being TRBD1 (6 bases). Deletions cut 4 bases from V and 1 base from J, with 13 bases between. The CDR3 covers 14 residues. CDR1 is SQVTM, CDR2 ANQGSEA, per germline. This CDR3 is CSVVGGRGNTEAFF. CDR3 nucleotide sequence: TGCAGCGTTGTGGGGGGGCGCGGGAACACTGAAGCTTTCTTT.

A remark on this clonotype: One end of the junction varies from germline; a read error may be responsible. The V and J genes are TRBV6-5 and TRBJ2-1; D gene unclear. Germline CDR1 is MNHEY and CDR2 is SVGAGI. The CDR3 is 17 residues long. The CDR3 sequence is CASSHSSSPFLRDEQFF. For the CDR3, the DNA is TGTGCCAGCAGTCACTCGAGTTCTCCTTTTCTTAGGGATGAGCAGTTCTTC.

This clonotype was detected ten times or more. The chain links TRBV5-5 to TRBJ1-5; D is possibly TRBD1 (6 bases). Germline assignment: CDR1 SGHKS and CDR2 YYEKEE (reference sequence). The CDR3 has 17 residues. Trimming cost V 4 bases and J 2 bases, with 19 bases left between them. The CDR3 DNA sequence: TGTGCCAGCAGCCTAGTGTTTGGGGGCTATCGCAATCAGCCCCAGCATTTT. It yields the protein CASSLVFGGYRNQPQHF.

The chain is built from TRBV6-1 and TRBJ2-1; unclear D gene. V was pared by 4 bases and J by 0 bases, with 10 bases between. CDR3 length equals 15 residues. Germline lookup yields CDR1 MNHNS and CDR2 SASEGT. CDR3 sequence reads: CASSGRFFSYNEQFF. CDR3 DNA sequence: TGTGCCAGCAGTGGACGGTTTTTCTCCTACAATGAGCAGTTCTTC.

There are many counts of this clonotype. The V call is TRBV7-2, the J call TRBJ2-7, with TRBD2 identical over 11 bases. V shed 3 bases, J shed 2 bases, and the junction held 3 bases outside the gene matches. This CDR3 is built from 15 residues. Germline assignment: CDR1 SGHTA and CDR2 FQGNSA. The DNA of the CDR3 is TGTGCCAGCAGCTTCGGGACTAGCGGACCCTACGAGCAGTACTTC. It specifies CASSFGTSGPYEQYF. The complete variable domain, with remaining parts taken from reference TRBV7-2 and TRBJ2-7, reads GAGVSQSPSNKVTEKGKDVELRCDPISGHTALYWYRQSLGQGLEFLIYFQGNSAPDKSGLPSDRFSAERTGGSVSTLTIQRTQQEDSAVYLCASSFGTSGPYEQYFGPGTRLTVT.

The CDR3 spells CASSLDPGQGGAKNIQYF. DNA for the CDR3: TGTGCCAGCAGCTTAGATCCTGGGCAAGGGGGAGCCAAAAACATTCAGTACTTC. The chain is built from TRBV11-2 and TRBJ2-4, with D possibly TRBD1 on 6 matching bases. V lost 0 bases, J lost 0 bases, and 15 bases lay in between. The CDR3 covers 18 residues. The V gene's germline CDR1 is SGHAT and CDR2 FQNNGV. The full variable domain, completed using reference TRBV11-2 and TRBJ2-4, is EAGVAQSPRYKIIEKRQSVAFWCNPISGHATLYWYQQILGQGPKLLIQFQNNGVVDDSQLPKDRFSAERLKGVDSTLKIQPAKLEDSAVYLCASSLDPGQGGAKNIQYFGAGTRLSVL.

This clonotype showed up just a few times. V and J are TRBV5-1 and TRBJ2-2; D ambiguous. The CDR3 extends over 13 amino acids. CDR1 SGHRS and CDR2 YFSETQ come from the germline V gene. The V and J ends lost 2 bases and 6 bases respectively, with 8 bases between them. CDR3 bases: TGCGCCAGCAGCTTAGCGCATCCCGGGGAGCTGTTTTTT. This encodes CASSLAHPGELFF.

The chain links TRBV7-9 to TRBJ2-7; D gene uncertain. The CDR3 is 12 residues long. Germline assignment: CDR1 SEHNR and CDR2 FQNEAQ (reference sequence). Trimming cost V 3 bases and J 12 bases, with 15 bases left between them. The CDR3 DNA reads TGTGCCAGCAGCTTGGGGTGGCTAGACCCGTACTTC. Translation gives CASSLGWLDPYF.

This clonotype was counted many times. V usage is TRBV5-1 and J usage is TRBJ2-5, with 11 nucleotides matching TRBD2. Looked up from germline, CDR1 is SGHRS and CDR2 is YFSETQ. CDR3 size: 15 residues. Losses at the gene ends were 4 bases for V and 5 bases for J; bases not matched to a gene: 7. The CDR3 DNA follows: TGCGCCAGCAGCATTAGCGGGAGGGCCGGTGAGACCCAGTACTTC. Translated, it gives CASSISGRAGETQYF.

This clonotype has a count of ten or more. The chain employs TRBV10-3 and TRBJ2-7, with D unresolved. The V end lost 10 bases, the J end lost 7 bases, and 14 bases lay between the germline ends. The CDR3 runs 11 residues. CDR1 and CDR2 from the germline V gene are ENHRY and SYGVKD. CDR3 in DNA: TGTGCCACCGGGCGAGTAGGGGAGCAGTACTTC. As protein: CATGRVGEQYF.

V gene TRBV10-2 combines with J gene TRBJ2-2; D gene unclear. Trimming shortened V by 7 bases and J by 4 bases, and 10 bases separated the two germline ends. Germline V gene sequence: CDR1 WSHSY, CDR2 SAAADI. The CDR3 totals 13 residues. The DNA of the CDR3 is TGCGCCAGCACTTATATGGTCACCGGGGAGCTGTTTTTT. Residues: CASTYMVTGELFF.

This clonotype was counted between two and nine times. V gene TRBV6-5 combines with J gene TRBJ2-3, with 9 bases matching TRBD2. V shed 8 bases, J shed 6 bases, and the junction held 12 bases outside the gene matches. The CDR3 is made up of 15 amino acids. Germline V CDR1 and CDR2: MNHEY, SVGAGI. CDR3 sequence (DNA): TGTGCCAGCTCCCTACGCGGGGGGGCCTGGGATACGCAGTATTTT. Its protein product is CASSLRGGAWDTQYF.

The genes are TRBV20-1 and TRBJ2-7; maybe TRBD2 (7 bases). The V and J ends lost 0 bases and 0 bases respectively, with 12 bases between them. Germline V lookup: CDR1 DFQATT, CDR2 SNEGSKA (reference sequence). The CDR3 runs to 15 residues. The CDR3 region is CSARDHRGASYEQYV. As DNA, the CDR3 is TGCAGTGCTAGAGATCACCGGGGGGCCTCCTACGAGCAGTACGTC.

This chain joins TRBV5-6 and TRBJ2-1; weak D call: TRBD2 (6 bases). CDR1 is SGHDT, CDR2 YYEEEE, per germline. Trimming cost V 4 bases and J 6 bases, with 23 bases left between them. This CDR3 has 17 residues. The CDR3 nucleotides are TGTGCCAGCAGCCGAATCTACGGTTGGAGGGATCCCAATGAGCAGTTCTTC. Its protein is CASSRIYGWRDPNEQFF.

The J gene is TRBJ2-2, the V gene TRBV7-2; a possible D gene is TRBD2 (6 bases). Trimming shortened V by 1 base and J by 4 bases, and 13 bases separated the two germline ends. The CDR3 covers 16 residues. Germline CDR1 and CDR2: SGHTA and FQGNSA. The CDR3 bases are TGTGCCAGCAGCTTAGGGGAGCGGGTTGGCACCGGGGAGCTGTTTTTT. Translating gives CASSLGERVGTGELFF.